The source of this T cell receptor beta chain is a study of post-analysis software for immune sequencing data. Study context: The cohort encompassed relapsing-remitting, secondary progressive and progressive-relapsing multiple sclerosis disease courses. Study findings and constraints: TRBV5-6, TRBV5-1 and TRBV20-1 were among four to six TRBV segments more frequent in patients than controls. Normalized Chao1 diversity in multiple sclerosis patients fell significantly below that of controls. F measure grouped same-batch samples tightly together.

This CDR3 spans 12 amino acids. Germline V gene sequence: CDR1 ENHRY, CDR2 SYGVKD. V gave up 8 bases and J gave up 3 bases, with 11 bases separating them. This clonotype was seen more than once but under ten times. Its antigen remains unidentified. Researchers reported that TCR beta cDNA libraries carried unique molecular identifiers. T cells numbering about 0.85 to 10 million yielded 450,000 to 600,000 cDNA molecules. TCRdb re-derived calls from the PCR reads in MiXCR, one entry per CDR3 protein. The profile shows 740,000 or so distinct CDR3 sequences, 53% of them singletons. The TCR originated in a girl aged 5-17 years with multiple sclerosis. The sequencing sample was made of blood. The rearrangement joins TRBV10-3 to TRBJ2-7; possible D gene TRBD2, 5 bases. CDR3 sequence (DNA): TGTGCCATCGCTCCTAGCAACTACGAGCAGTACTTC. This translates into CAIAPSNYEQYF.